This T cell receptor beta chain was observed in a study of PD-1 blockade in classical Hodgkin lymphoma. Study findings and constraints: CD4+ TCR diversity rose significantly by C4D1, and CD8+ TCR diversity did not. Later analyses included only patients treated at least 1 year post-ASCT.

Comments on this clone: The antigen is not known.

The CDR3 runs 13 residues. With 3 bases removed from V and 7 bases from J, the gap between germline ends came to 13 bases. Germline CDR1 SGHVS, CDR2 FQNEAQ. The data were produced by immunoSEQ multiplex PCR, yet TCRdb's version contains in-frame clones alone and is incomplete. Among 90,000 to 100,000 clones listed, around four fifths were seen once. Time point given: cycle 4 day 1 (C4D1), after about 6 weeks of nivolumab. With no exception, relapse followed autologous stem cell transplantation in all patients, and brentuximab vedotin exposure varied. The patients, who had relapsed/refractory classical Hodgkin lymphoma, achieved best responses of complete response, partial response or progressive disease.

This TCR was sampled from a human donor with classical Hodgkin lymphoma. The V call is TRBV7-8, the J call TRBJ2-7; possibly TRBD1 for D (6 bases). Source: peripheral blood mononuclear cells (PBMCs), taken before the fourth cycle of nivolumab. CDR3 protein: CASSFQGLEEQYF. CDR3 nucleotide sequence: TGTGCCAGCAGCTTCCAGGGGTTGGAAGAGCAGTACTTC.